Listed here is a single T cell receptor (beta chain). Its antigen is unknown. No much larger clone exists at a distance of one base, and base qualities are not known. The library was made by the immunoSEQ multiplex PCR assay. TCRdb mirrors the immuneACCESS table, restricted to in-frame sequences. Some clones are absent from its copies; in checked studies, under half trace to an unresolved V gene, and the reason for the others is unknown. The sample data list more than 3,000 clones, and about 88% of these were observed just once. The top ten constitute about 4.9% of the sample. This sample was included in a study of chemoradiotherapy in HPV16-positive cancers (dated by TCRdb to 2021 to 2024). In terms of the full investigation: Functional T-cell assays on cells from two HPV16-positive patients defined candidate HPV-specific T-cell clones and common TCR motifs. The study asked whether T-cell immunity against the HPV oncoproteins E6 and E7 changes during chemoradiotherapy and whether it affects survival. Next, the candidate HPV-specific TCRs and motifs were followed in TCR repertoires from over 85 patients with HPV-related cancers.

Because repertoires were sampled repeatedly during chemoradiotherapy, clonal expansion in the tumor microenvironment could be followed. Findings and caveats that apply to the study as a whole: Among HPV16-positive patients, expansion of HPV-responsive T cells during chemoradiotherapy was associated with better recurrence-free survival. The functional definition of HPV-specific T cells was derived from only two HPV16-positive patients, and the survival association was reported for HPV16-positive patients. Expansion of candidate HPV-specific clones and E7-related TCR motifs was observed in the tumor microenvironment during treatment, whereas no such expansion was observed for non-HPV-specific T cells.

The germline V gene (reference sequence) gives CDR1 as GTSNPN and CDR2 as SVGIG. Trimming removed 3 bases from V and 8 bases from J; the gene matches leave 12 bases unexplained. Reading from cysteine to phenylalanine, the CDR3 counts 15 amino acids. Of all the DNA, just the CDR3 is kept, 45 bases in frame from base 1. The source is a human donor with HPV-associated anogenital cancer. Source: tumor tissue, taken from a patient who underwent chemoradiotherapy. The receptor chain draws on TRBV30 and TRBJ1-4, with 7 central nucleotides matching TRBD1. The CDR3 protein is CAWSYFTGVGEKLFF. DNA sequence: TGTGCCTGGAGCTATTTTACAGGGGTGGGGGAAAAACTGTTTTTT.